One and the same sample provided the 8 T cell receptor beta chains below, sequenced in a study of cytomegalovirus exposure and HLA in healthy donors. Both 60 Vbeta primers and 13 Jbeta primers went into the PCR. Profiled with immunoSEQ multiplex PCR; TCRdb holds only in-frame clones, not every one. This table has approximately 190,000 clones, around 84% appearing once. Input material: PBMCs. All receptors come from a man aged 40-50 years in good health and CMV-seropositive.

This clone turned up a few times. The rearrangement joins TRBV5-5 to TRBJ1-4; TRBD1 agrees at 12 bases. V was clipped by 4 bases and J by 8 bases; unmatched bases: 3. The CDR3 is made up of 14 amino acids. Germline CDR1 is SGHKS and CDR2 is YYEKEE (reference sequence). The CDR3 DNA sequence: TGTGCCAGCAGCGACGGGACAGGGGGCGAAAAACTGTTTTTT. Protein sequence: CASSDGTGGEKLFF. Looking up the rest from reference TRBV5-5 and TRBJ1-4 gives the full variable domain: DAGVTQSPTHLIKTRGQQVTLRCSPISGHKSVSWYQQVLGQGPQFIFQYYEKEERGRGNFPDRFSARQFPNYSSELNVNALLLGDSALYLCASSDGTGGEKLFFGSGTQLSVL.

The chain links TRBV5-4 to TRBJ2-3, with D unresolved. V lost 4 bases and J 3 bases, leaving 9 bases between the germline ends. Germline V gene data show CDR1 as SGHNT and CDR2 as YYREEE (reference sequence). This CDR3 comprises 13 residues. CDR3 in DNA: TGTGCCAGCAGCCTTGGCCGTACAGATACGCAGTATTTT. Translation: CASSLGRTDTQYF.

The chain couples TRBV7-7 to TRBJ2-5; 13 bases fit TRBD2. The CDR3 is made up of 14 amino acids. Germline loops: CDR1 SSHAT, CDR2 FNYEAQ (reference sequence). Unmatched junction bases numbered 2, after V lost 5 bases and J lost 5 bases. Here the CDR3 DNA reads TGTGCCAGCAGCGCGACTAGCGGGGGGGAGACCCAGTACTTC. This gives the protein CASSATSGGETQYF.

A word on this clone: The sample carries other DNA sequences with the same CDR3. The J gene is TRBJ1-1, the V gene TRBV18; TRBD1 aligns across 8 bases. J lost 2 bases, V lost 3 bases, and 8 bases had no gene match. The germline V gene has CDR1 KGHSH and CDR2 LQKENI. The CDR3 covers 16 residues. The CDR3 is CASSPRQGQGNTEAFF. CDR3 nucleotide sequence: TGTGCCAGCTCACCCCGACAGGGGCAGGGAAACACTGAAGCTTTCTTT.

The chain uses TRBV14 and TRBJ1-1; TRBD1 is a possible D gene (5 bases). The CDR3 runs to 17 residues. The V end was cut by 0 bases, the J end by 3 bases, with 17 bases between. Germline V gene sequence: CDR1 SGHDN, CDR2 FVKESK. The chain's CDR3 is CASSQEKQGRWDTEAFF. CDR3 DNA: TGTGCCAGCAGCCAAGAGAAGCAGGGCCGGTGGGACACTGAAGCTTTCTTT.

The V call is TRBV19, the J call TRBJ1-4, with TRBD1 matching 9 bases. Trimming removed 7 bases from V and 8 bases from J; junction bases left unmatched: 11. CDR1 and CDR2 (germline): LNHDA, SQIVND (reference sequence). The CDR3 is 15 amino acids. This chain's CDR3 is CASTHKQGAWEKLFF. The CDR3 DNA reads TGTGCCAGTACACATAAACAGGGGGCGTGGGAAAAACTGTTTTTT.

The chain carries TRBV9 and TRBJ2-5, with TRBD2 identical over 13 bases. The CDR3 covers 16 residues. V lost 4 bases and J lost 1; bases outside the gene matches: 4. Germline V gives CDR1 SGDLS, CDR2 YYNGEE. CDR3 in DNA: TGTGCCAGCAGCCCTCGACTAGCGGGGGGCCAAGAGACCCAGTACTTC. Its translation is CASSPRLAGGQETQYF. The full variable domain, rest sourced from reference TRBV9 and TRBJ2-5, is DSGVTQTPKHLITATGQRVTLRCSPRSGDLSVYWYQQSLDQGLQFLIQYYNGEERAKGNILERFSAQQFPDLHSELNLSSLELGDSALYFCASSPRLAGGQETQYFGPGTRLLVL.

The chain uses TRBV6-6 and TRBJ2-6; perhaps TRBD1 as D (5 bases). CDR1 and CDR2 from the germline V gene are MNHNY and SVGAGI (reference sequence). The CDR3 consists of 16 residues. V dropped 1 base and J dropped 0 bases, with 7 bases sitting between them. The CDR3 protein is CASSYYQGSGANVLTF. The CDR3 coding sequence is TGTGCCAGCAGTTACTATCAGGGCTCTGGGGCCAACGTCCTGACTTTC.